This T cell receptor (beta chain) was captured in a study of blood T cell repertoires in COVID-19. About the research overall: Acute and convalescent COVID-19 specimens originated in the United States, Italy and Spain. From T cells, B-cell-depleted T cells, or PBMCs came the material, which was cDNA or gDNA.

Clones were sequenced by immunoSEQ multiplex PCR, and TCRdb holds only the in-frame ones, with some missing. Seen here are hundreds of thousands of clones, more than 80% observed once, and the top ten hold about 2.9%. V lost 6 bases and J 4 bases, leaving 14 bases between the germline ends. The CDR3 runs 14 residues. Germline V lookup: CDR1 SGHAT, CDR2 FQNNGV. The rearrangement uses TRBV11-2 and TRBJ2-3; maybe TRBD1 (6 bases). This clonotype was obtained from a woman aged 30 to 39 with COVID-19, enrolled during active disease. Sequenced: peripheral blood. The CDR3 loop is CASSLFKGADTQYF. The CDR3 nucleotides read TGTGCCAGCAGTCTCTTCAAGGGGGCAGATACGCAGTATTTT.